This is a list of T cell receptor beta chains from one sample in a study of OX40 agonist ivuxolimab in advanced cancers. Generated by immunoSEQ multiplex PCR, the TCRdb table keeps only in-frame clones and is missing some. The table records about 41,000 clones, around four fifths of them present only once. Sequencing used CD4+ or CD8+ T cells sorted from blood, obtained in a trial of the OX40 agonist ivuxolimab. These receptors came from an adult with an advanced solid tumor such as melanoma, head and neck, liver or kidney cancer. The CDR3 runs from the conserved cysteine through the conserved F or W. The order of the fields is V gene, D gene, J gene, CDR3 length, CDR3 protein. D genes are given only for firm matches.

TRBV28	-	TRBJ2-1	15	CASSLRLTSYNEQFF
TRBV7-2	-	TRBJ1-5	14	CASSSPYGEQPQHF
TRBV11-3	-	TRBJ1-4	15	CASSQSRGSNEKLFF
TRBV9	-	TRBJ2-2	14	CASSAHLKTGELFF
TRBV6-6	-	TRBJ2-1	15	CASSYSDSSYNEQFF
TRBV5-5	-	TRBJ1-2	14	CASSLASGSYGYTF
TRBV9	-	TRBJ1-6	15	CASSEGGHYNSPLHF
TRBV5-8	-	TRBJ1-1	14	CASSLGLMNTEAFF
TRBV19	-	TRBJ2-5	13	CASRKGLGETQYF
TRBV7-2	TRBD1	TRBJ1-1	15	CATRTGKATNTEAFF
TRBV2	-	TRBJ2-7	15	CASSEASGVSYEQYF
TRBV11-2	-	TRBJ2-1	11	CASSLALEQFF
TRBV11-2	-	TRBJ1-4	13	CASSLQGAGKLFF
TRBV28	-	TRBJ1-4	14	CASQGTLRNEKLFF
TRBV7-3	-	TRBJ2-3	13	CASRPGSTDTQYF
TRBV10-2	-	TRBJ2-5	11	CASSSPGTQYF
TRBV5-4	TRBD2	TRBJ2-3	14	CASSFGGRTDTQYF
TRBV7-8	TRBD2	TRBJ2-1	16	CASSFTSVPSYNEQFF
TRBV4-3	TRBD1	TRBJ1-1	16	CASSPGTGGRNTEAFF
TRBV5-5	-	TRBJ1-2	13	CASSFGQAYGYTF
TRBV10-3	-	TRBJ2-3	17	CAITPQGGVGKGYTQYF
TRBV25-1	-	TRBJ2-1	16	CASFGRGMGSYNEQFF
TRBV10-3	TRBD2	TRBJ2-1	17	CAISERQSGSSYNEQFF